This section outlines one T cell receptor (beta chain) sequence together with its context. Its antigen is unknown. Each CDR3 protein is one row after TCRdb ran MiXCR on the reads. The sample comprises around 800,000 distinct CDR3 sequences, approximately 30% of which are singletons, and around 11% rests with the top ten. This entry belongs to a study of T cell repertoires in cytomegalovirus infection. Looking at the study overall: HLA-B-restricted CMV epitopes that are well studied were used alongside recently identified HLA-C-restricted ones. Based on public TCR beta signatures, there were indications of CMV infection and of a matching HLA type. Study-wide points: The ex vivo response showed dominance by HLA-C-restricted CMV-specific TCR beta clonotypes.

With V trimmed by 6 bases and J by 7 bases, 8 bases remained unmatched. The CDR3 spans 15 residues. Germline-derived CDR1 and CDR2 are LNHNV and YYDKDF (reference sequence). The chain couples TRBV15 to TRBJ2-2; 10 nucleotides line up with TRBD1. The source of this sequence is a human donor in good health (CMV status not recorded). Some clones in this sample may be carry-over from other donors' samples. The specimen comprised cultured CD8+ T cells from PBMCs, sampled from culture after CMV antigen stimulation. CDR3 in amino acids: CATSTGTGAFGELFF. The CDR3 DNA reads TGTGCCACCAGTACCGGGACAGGGGCTTTCGGGGAGCTGTTTTTT.